The 15 T cell receptor beta chains presented below share a single source sample, sequenced in a study of T cell repertoires in cytomegalovirus infection. TCRdb reprocessed the reads via MiXCR and lists one record per CDR3 protein. This table holds 200,000 or so distinct CDR3 sequences, about 40% found once. Their antigens remain unidentified. The sequences come from CD8+ T cells from cultured PBMCs, collected from culture after CMV antigen stimulation. The receptors originated from a human donor in good health (CMV status not recorded). Some clones in this sample may be carry-over from other donors' samples.

This clonotype showed up just once. The genes are TRBV4-1 and TRBJ2-1; tentative D call: TRBD2 (6 bases). The CDR3 totals 14 residues. Germline CDR1 is MGHRA and CDR2 is YSYEKL. The ends were cut back, 4 bases at V and 7 bases at J, with 14 bases in the middle. CDR3 loop: CASSPFSGANEQFF. In DNA, the CDR3 is TGCGCCAGCAGCCCCTTTAGCGGAGCTAATGAGCAGTTCTTC.

This clonotype was detected only a few times. The rearrangement joins TRBV7-3 to TRBJ1-2; possible D gene TRBD1, 5 bases. The CDR3 is 15 residues long. CDR1 is SGHTA and CDR2 is FQGTGA in the germline V gene. V lost 2 bases to trimming and J lost 4 bases, with 14 bases between them. CDR3 protein: CASSLGGADAYGYTF. The CDR3 DNA reads as TGTGCCAGCAGCTTAGGTGGGGCAGACGCCTATGGCTACACCTTC.

This clonotype was seen repeatedly, ten times or more. For the CDR3, the DNA is TGTGCCAGCAGCCCTTATTTTTCGGTCACAGATACGCAGTATTTT. It encodes CASSPYFSVTDTQYF. V is TRBV7-2 and J is TRBJ2-3; D remains unclear. Looked up from germline, CDR1 is SGHTA and CDR2 is FQGNSA. V shed 5 bases and J shed 2 bases, with 14 bases lying between them. This CDR3 region has 15 residues. Full variable domain (outside the CDR3, taken from reference TRBV7-2 and TRBJ2-3): GAGVSQSPSNKVTEKGKDVELRCDPISGHTALYWYRQSLGQGLEFLIYFQGNSAPDKSGLPSDRFSAERTGGSVSTLTIQRTQQEDSAVYLCASSPYFSVTDTQYFGPGTRLTVL.

The sample holds one count of this clonotype. For the CDR3, the DNA is TGTGCCATCAGTGGGACTAAGTACACAGATACGCAGTATTTT. Amino acid sequence: CAISGTKYTDTQYF. V gene TRBV10-3 combines with J gene TRBJ2-3; possible D gene TRBD2, 6 bases. From germline, CDR1 is ENHRY and CDR2 SYGVKD. The CDR3 is made up of 14 amino acids. The germline V and J ends were trimmed by 4 bases and 2 bases, with 10 bases remaining between them.

This clonotype showed up just a few times. This chain uses TRBV11-2 with TRBJ2-2, with TRBD1 matching over 12 bases. Trimming cost V 5 bases and J 3 bases; bases outside gene matches: 10. Germline assignment: CDR1 SGHAT and CDR2 FQNNGV. This CDR3 region has 18 residues. DNA of the CDR3: TGTGCCAGCAGCCCCGGGACAGGGGGCCTCTGGGACACCGGGGAGCTGTTTTTT. It translates to CASSPGTGGLWDTGELFF.

This clonotype was picked up a small number of times. For the CDR3, the DNA is TGCGCCAGCAGCCAGCGACAGGGTAGCAATCAGCCCCAGCATTTT. Amino acids: CASSQRQGSNQPQHF. The J gene is TRBJ1-5, the V gene TRBV4-1; TRBD1 matches at 7 bases. Germline CDR1 reads MGHRA; CDR2 reads YSYEKL. V lost 3 bases to trimming and J lost 0 bases; unmatched junction nucleotides: 2. The CDR3 has 15 residues.

CDR3 coding DNA: TGTGCCAGCAGCCCCCGAGGAGGTCCGAGGGCATCAGATACGCAGTATTTT. Its protein is CASSPRGGPRASDTQYF. The V call is TRBV9, the J call TRBJ2-3; tentatively, D is TRBD2 (5 bases). The CDR3 sequence is 17 residues long. The germline V and J ends were trimmed by 4 bases and 4 bases, with 22 bases remaining between them. Per the germline V gene, CDR1 is SGDLS and CDR2 is YYNGEE. The whole variable domain, remainder taken from reference TRBV9 and TRBJ2-3, is DSGVTQTPKHLITATGQRVTLRCSPRSGDLSVYWYQQSLDQGLQFLIQYYNGEERAKGNILERFSAQQFPDLHSELNLSSLELGDSALYFCASSPRGGPRASDTQYFGPGTRLTVL.

The chain carries TRBV29-1 and TRBJ2-3, with D uncertain. The CDR3 sequence is 14 residues long. The germline gives CDR1 SQVTM, CDR2 ANQGSEA. Between the trimmed V and J ends, which lost 3 bases and 1 base, there was a span of 11 bases. CDR3 bases: TGCAGCGTTGAGGGGTCTCGGGGCACAGATACGCAGTATTTT. This gives the protein CSVEGSRGTDTQYF.

This clonotype was recorded a few times. This chain uses TRBV7-9 with TRBJ1-3; perhaps TRBD1 as D (6 bases). V was pared by 5 bases and J by 7 bases, with 21 bases between. The germline V gene encodes CDR1 SEHNR and CDR2 FQNEAQ (reference sequence). This CDR3 comprises 16 residues. The CDR3 sequence: CASSPFAGELRNTIYF. The CDR3 DNA is TGTGCCAGCAGCCCTTTCGCAGGGGAATTAAGGAACACCATATATTTT.

A few counts support this clonotype. The chain has TRBV28 and TRBJ2-6; 9 nucleotides agree with TRBD1. Germline CDR1 MDHEN, CDR2 SYDVKM. This CDR3 spans 21 amino acids. V was clipped by 5 bases and J by 2 bases; unmatched bases: 19. The CDR3 region is CASSPIRTGEEGPPGANVLTF. CDR3 DNA: TGTGCCAGCAGTCCCATCAGGACAGGGGAGGAGGGACCCCCTGGGGCCAACGTCCTGACTTTC.

The rearrangement uses TRBV12-3 or TRBV12-4 and TRBJ2-1; 7 bases match TRBD1. The CDR3 covers 14 residues. V gave up 4 bases and J gave up 7 bases; unmatched junction bases: 7. CDR3 region: CASSSVGQINEQFF. The CDR3 DNA follows: TGTGCCAGCAGTTCGGTGGGACAGATTAATGAGCAGTTCTTC.

This clonotype was recorded once. This rearrangement joins TRBV7-9 to TRBJ2-1; D gene ambiguous. Germline V CDR1 and CDR2: SEHNR, FQNEAQ (reference sequence). V shed 1 base and J shed 7 bases, with 14 bases lying between them. This CDR3 has 15 residues. The CDR3 nucleotides read TGTGCCAGCAGCTTAGGGTCCGGGCTTGCGAATGAGCAGTTCTTC. Amino acids: CASSLGSGLANEQFF.

The chain carries TRBV6-6 and TRBJ1-1; D is perhaps TRBD1 (5 bases). CDR1 and CDR2 (germline): MNHNY, SVGAGI (reference sequence). Trimming cost V 5 bases and J 6 bases, with 22 bases left between them. The CDR3 loop spans 16 amino acids. The CDR3: CASSKIREAGVSEAFF. The CDR3 nucleotides are TGTGCCAGCAGTAAGATCAGGGAGGCGGGGGTCTCTGAAGCTTTCTTT.

The rearrangement uses TRBV7-8 and TRBJ1-1; D might be TRBD1 (6 bases). Between the trimmed V and J ends, which lost 3 bases and 0 bases, there was a span of 14 bases. This CDR3 spans 16 amino acids. Germline-derived CDR1 and CDR2 are SGHVS and FQNEAQ. The CDR3 loop reads CASSFPRGEMNTEAFF. The CDR3, as DNA: TGTGCCAGCAGCTTCCCCAGGGGAGAAATGAACACTGAAGCTTTCTTT.

Only a few counts were recorded for this clonotype. V usage is TRBV7-8 and J usage is TRBJ2-2, with 8 bases lining up with TRBD1. This CDR3 has 20 residues. V was pared by 2 bases and J by 5 bases, with 19 bases of the junction left unmatched. Germline CDR1 SGHVS, CDR2 FQNEAQ. The CDR3 is CASSLRTGNWEALRTGELFF. CDR3 coding DNA: TGTGCCAGCAGCTTAAGGACAGGGAACTGGGAGGCCCTGAGGACCGGGGAGCTGTTTTTT.